These 32 T cell receptor beta chains share one sample of origin, sequenced in a study of beta chain features in type 1 diabetes. Expressed TCRB transcripts were sequenced after all isolated RNA was converted to cDNA. The assay was immunoSEQ multiplex PCR, and TCRdb's table has in-frame clones only and misses some. This table has hundreds of thousands of clones, around 30% appearing once. Source material: naive CD4+ T cells from blood. Receptors were obtained from a man between 18 and 35 years old in good health.

This sequence joins TRBV4-3 and TRBJ2-2, with 8 bases fitting TRBD2. Trimming at V came to 3 bases and at J to 0 bases, leaving 9 bases not matched to a gene. From germline, CDR1 is LGHNA and CDR2 YSLEER. The CDR3 loop spans 18 amino acids. The CDR3 DNA reads TGCGCCAGCAGCCAGGCCTTCGGGGGACTAGCGAACACCGGGGAGCTGTTTTTT. This gives the protein CASSQAFGGLANTGELFF.

CDR3 nucleotides: TGCAGCGCCGTTCTGGTTGGCGGACCACATTACAATGAGCAGTTCTTC. It is translated as CSAVLVGGPHYNEQFF. The chain has TRBV29-1 and TRBJ2-1; D gene ambiguous. The CDR3 has 16 residues. CDR1 SQVTM and CDR2 ANQGSEA come from the germline V gene. Trimming left V 7 bases short and J 4 bases short, with 23 bases between.

The rearrangement uses TRBV5-4 and TRBJ2-1, with a possible D match to TRBD2 (5 bases). The CDR3 is 13 residues long. Trimming stripped 2 bases from V and 9 bases from J, with 12 bases between. Germline V gene sequence: CDR1 SGHNT, CDR2 YYREEE (reference sequence). The CDR3, as DNA: TGTGCCAGCAGCTTCGAGGGTGTGGGTGAGCAGTTCTTC. Amino acids: CASSFEGVGEQFF.

This clone was observed a handful of times. This sequence joins TRBV30 and TRBJ2-7; 9 bases line up with TRBD2. This CDR3 is built from 14 residues. J lost 6 bases, V lost 6 bases, and 12 bases had no gene match. Germline V CDR1 and CDR2: GTSNPN, SVGIG (reference sequence). CDR3 nucleotides: TGTGCCTGCACGACTAGCGGAAGAGGGGGCGAGCAGTACTTC. Its protein product is CACTTSGRGGEQYF.

The chain couples TRBV29-1 to TRBJ2-2, with D hard to call. Trimming shortened V by 5 bases and J by 0 bases, and 10 bases separated the two germline ends. Germline V gene sequence: CDR1 SQVTM, CDR2 ANQGSEA. The CDR3 covers 14 residues. The CDR3 region has the DNA TGCAGCGTTCAGACAAGACCGAACACCGGGGAGCTGTTTTTT. Its protein is CSVQTRPNTGELFF.

The chain carries TRBV10-3 and TRBJ1-1; tentatively, D is TRBD1 (5 bases). The germline V and J ends were trimmed by 11 bases and 1 base, with 14 bases remaining between them. The CDR3 is 13 amino acids. Per the germline V gene, CDR1 is ENHRY and CDR2 is SYGVKD. CDR3 in amino acids: CAARDLGNTEAFF. DNA of the CDR3: TGTGCCGCCCGGGACCTAGGGAACACTGAAGCTTTCTTT.

The rearrangement uses TRBV10-3 and TRBJ2-1; the match to TRBD2 covers 7 bases. Germline CDR1 reads ENHRY; CDR2 reads SYGVKD. CDR3 length equals 14 residues. V shed 8 bases and J 6 bases; nucleotides not matched to a gene: 10. CDR3: CAIRTGTTPNEQFF. The CDR3, as DNA: TGTGCCATCCGGACCGGGACTACCCCCAATGAGCAGTTCTTC.

The V call is TRBV7-2, the J call TRBJ2-5; 10 positions agree with TRBD2. Germline loops: CDR1 SGHTA, CDR2 FQGNSA. V lost 5 bases to trimming and J lost 2 bases; unmatched junction nucleotides: 14. The CDR3 has 18 amino acids. The CDR3 protein is CASSPTSGARVIQETQYF. CDR3 DNA: TGTGCCAGCAGCCCAACTAGCGGGGCCAGGGTAATTCAAGAGACCCAGTACTTC.

The V gene is TRBV27, the J gene TRBJ2-1, with 7 bases identical to TRBD1. Germline CDR1 reads MNHEY; CDR2 reads SMNVEV (reference sequence). The CDR3 extends over 15 amino acids. The junction had 4 bases not matched to a gene; V was cut back by 4 bases and J by 1 base. The chain's CDR3 is CASSSWDSSYNEQFF. CDR3 nucleotides: TGTGCCAGCAGTTCTTGGGACAGTTCCTACAATGAGCAGTTCTTC.

This clone has just a few counts. The chain joins TRBV10-3 to TRBJ1-1; a possible D gene is TRBD1 (6 bases). Between the trimmed V and J ends, which lost 2 bases and 0 bases, there was a span of 10 bases. The CDR3 sequence is 15 residues long. The germline CDR1 and CDR2 sequences are ENHRY and SYGVKD. CDR3 amino acids: CAISETGQMNTEAFF. The CDR3 nucleotides are TGTGCCATCAGTGAGACCGGACAGATGAACACTGAAGCTTTCTTT.

This rearrangement joins TRBV30 to TRBJ1-1, with D perhaps TRBD1 (6 bases). From germline, CDR1 is GTSNPN and CDR2 SVGIG (reference sequence). The CDR3 loop spans 12 amino acids. V shed 3 bases and J shed 6 bases, with 11 bases lying between them. The CDR3 spells CAWRPWTAEAFF. The CDR3 DNA reads as TGTGCCTGGAGACCCTGGACAGCTGAAGCTTTCTTT.

A few counts support this clone. This rearrangement joins TRBV28 to TRBJ2-7, with a possible D match to TRBD2 (6 bases). This CDR3 is 14 amino acids long. CDR1 is MDHEN, CDR2 SYDVKM, per germline. Trimming cost V 2 bases and J 4 bases, with 12 bases left between them. The CDR3 DNA reads as TGTGCCAGCAGTTTAACAGAGGAGGGTTACGAGCAGTACTTC. Translation: CASSLTEEGYEQYF.

This rearrangement joins TRBV29-1 to TRBJ1-4; D is unresolved. Germline V gene data show CDR1 as SQVTM and CDR2 as ANQGSEA. The CDR3 has 12 residues. The ends were cut back, 5 bases at V and 8 bases at J, with 12 bases in the middle. CDR3 sequence: CSVLGSFEKLFF. The CDR3 bases are TGCAGCGTTCTGGGAAGTTTCGAAAAACTGTTTTTT. Full variable domain (outside the CDR3, taken from reference TRBV29-1 and TRBJ1-4): SAVISQKPSRDICQRGTSLTIQCQVDSQVTMMFWYRQQPGQSLTLIATANQGSEATYESGFVIDKFPISRPNLTFSTLTVSNMSPEDSSIYLCSVLGSFEKLFFGSGTQLSVL.

This clone has only a few counts. V and J are TRBV29-1 and TRBJ2-7, with D possibly being TRBD1 or TRBD2 (5 bases each). The CDR3 spans 13 residues. Germline V gene lookup returns CDR1 SQVTM and CDR2 ANQGSEA. V lost 7 bases and J 2 bases, leaving 15 bases between the germline ends. The CDR3 region is CSGTGDGTYEQYF. The DNA for the CDR3 is TGCAGCGGCACCGGGGACGGAACCTACGAGCAGTACTTC.

This clone turned up a few times. V gene TRBV5-6 combines with J gene TRBJ2-7, with D possibly TRBD2 on 6 matching bases. CDR3 length equals 18 residues. CDR1 SGHDT and CDR2 YYEEEE come from the germline V gene. V was shortened by 2 bases and J by 2 bases, with 23 bases between the two germline ends. This CDR3 is CASSFLRDLIEGPYEQYF. In DNA, the CDR3 is TGTGCCAGCAGCTTCCTCCGGGACTTAATCGAAGGACCCTACGAGCAGTACTTC. The full variable domain, rest sourced from reference TRBV5-6 and TRBJ2-7, is DAGVTQSPTHLIKTRGQQVTLRCSPKSGHDTVSWYQQALGQGPQFIFQYYEEEERQRGNFPDRFSGHQFPNYSSELNVNALLLGDSALYLCASSFLRDLIEGPYEQYFGPGTRLTVT.

This sequence joins TRBV20-1 and TRBJ2-7; D perhaps matches TRBD1 (5 bases). Germline CDR1 and CDR2: DFQATT and SNEGSKA (reference sequence). The CDR3 has 11 amino acids. V dropped 3 bases and J dropped 6 bases, with 9 bases sitting between them. The CDR3 DNA follows: TGCAGTGCTAGCAGGCAGGGCGAGCAGTACTTC. Translating gives CSASRQGEQYF.

J is TRBJ2-7 and V is TRBV4-1, with TRBD2 identical over 8 bases. The CDR3 is made up of 14 amino acids. Germline loops: CDR1 MGHRA, CDR2 YSYEKL. After removal of 4 bases from V and 6 bases from J, the junction contained 8 bases not matched to a gene. CDR3 in amino acids: CASSPSGSEVEQYF. Written as DNA, the CDR3 is TGCGCCAGCAGCCCCAGCGGGAGCGAGGTCGAGCAGTACTTC.

This sequence joins TRBV9 and TRBJ2-1, with a possible D match to TRBD2 (6 bases). This CDR3 is 14 amino acids long. The germline V and J ends were trimmed by 3 bases and 2 bases, with 9 bases remaining between them. Germline V CDR1 and CDR2: SGDLS, YYNGEE. In DNA, the CDR3 is TGTGCCAGCAGCGCTAGCGCAACCTACAATGAGCAGTTCTTC. Protein sequence: CASSASATYNEQFF.

This clone was picked up a small number of times. This sequence joins TRBV10-3 and TRBJ2-3; D remains ambiguous. V lost 10 bases and J 0 bases, leaving 11 bases between the germline ends. The CDR3 loop spans 13 amino acids. Germline CDR1 and CDR2: ENHRY and SYGVKD. The chain's CDR3 is CATGVPSTDTQYF. The DNA for the CDR3 is TGTGCCACGGGCGTCCCTAGCACAGATACGCAGTATTTT.

This clone was detected only a few times. V and J are TRBV18 and TRBJ1-2, with 7 bases that match TRBD1. CDR1 and CDR2 from the germline V gene are KGHSH and LQKENI. This CDR3 is built from 13 residues. The V segment lost 1 base and the J segment 8 bases; nucleotides outside the gene matches: 4. The CDR3 DNA is TGTGCCAGCTCACCACGGGACAGTGGAGGCTACACCTTC. Protein product: CASSPRDSGGYTF. The full variable domain, completed using reference TRBV18 and TRBJ1-2, is NAGVMQNPRHLVRRRGQEARLRCSPMKGHSHVYWYRQLPEEGLKFMVYLQKENIIDESGMPKERFSAEFPKEGPSILRIQQVVRGDSAAYFCASSPRDSGGYTFGSGTRLTVV.

In this sample, this clone turned up once. This specimen includes other DNA sequences encoding the same CDR3. The chain employs TRBV7-9 and TRBJ1-1, with a weak D call TRBD1 (6 bases). Germline V gene sequence: CDR1 SEHNR, CDR2 FQNEAQ (reference sequence). Trimming cost V 3 bases and J 1 base, with 6 bases left between them. The CDR3 has 13 amino acids. For the CDR3, the DNA is TGTGCCAGCAGCTTGACAGGGAACACTGAAGCTTTCTTT. Its translation is CASSLTGNTEAFF.

This clone was observed a handful of times. The chain carries TRBV25-1 and TRBJ2-3; 9 bases are a match to TRBD2. V lost 10 bases, J lost 2 bases, and 7 bases stayed unmatched. Germline CDR1 and CDR2: MGHDK and SYGVNS. This CDR3 contains 14 residues. The CDR3 coding sequence is TGTGCCACCTCGCCTAGCGGGGTCACAGATACGCAGTATTTT. It is translated as CATSPSGVTDTQYF.

The chain joins TRBV30 to TRBJ1-4; D is unresolved. Between the trimmed V and J ends, which lost 0 bases and 12 bases, there was a span of 8 bases. This CDR3 is 11 amino acids long. From germline, CDR1 is GTSNPN and CDR2 SVGIG (reference sequence). The CDR3 DNA reads TGTGCCTGGAGTGTACCTGGCGAACTGTTTTTT. It yields the protein CAWSVPGELFF. Full variable domain (rest looked up from reference TRBV30 and TRBJ1-4): SQTIHQWPATLVQPVGSPLSLECTVEGTSNPNLYWYRQAAGRGLQLLFYSVGIGQISSEVPQNLSASRPQDRQFILSSKKLLLSDSGFYLCAWSVPGELFFGSGTQLSVL.

The chain combines TRBV14 with TRBJ2-7; D unclear. The CDR3 contains 14 residues. Per the germline V gene, CDR1 is SGHDN and CDR2 is FVKESK. The V and J ends lost 1 base and 1 base respectively, with 8 bases between them. The CDR3, as DNA: TGTGCCAGCAGCCAAGTATGGGGATCCTACGAGCAGTACTTC. Amino acid sequence: CASSQVWGSYEQYF.

The gene calls are TRBV4-3 and TRBJ2-3; either TRBD1 or TRBD2 may fit D (5 bases each). Germline V gene lookup returns CDR1 LGHNA and CDR2 YSLEER. CDR3 length: 13 amino acids. V lost 4 bases and J 4 bases, leaving 9 bases between the germline ends. The CDR3 DNA is TGCGCCAGCAGCCTCGAGGGGCCAGATACGCAGTATTTT. Amino acid sequence: CASSLEGPDTQYF.

The chain recombines TRBV7-2 with TRBJ1-1; maybe TRBD1 (5 bases). With 5 bases removed from V and 5 bases from J, the gap between germline ends came to 15 bases. This CDR3 is built from 14 residues. Germline CDR1 reads SGHTA; CDR2 reads FQGNSA. The CDR3 reads CASSPRSGSTEAFF. CDR3 nucleotides: TGTGCCAGCAGCCCCCGGTCAGGGAGTACTGAAGCTTTCTTT. The full variable domain, rest sourced from reference TRBV7-2 and TRBJ1-1, is GAGVSQSPSNKVTEKGKDVELRCDPISGHTALYWYRQSLGQGLEFLIYFQGNSAPDKSGLPSDRFSAERTGGSVSTLTIQRTQQEDSAVYLCASSPRSGSTEAFFGQGTRLTVV.

This chain joins TRBV30 and TRBJ1-3, with D unresolved. Germline CDR1 GTSNPN, CDR2 SVGIG (reference sequence). Trimming took off 0 bases at V and 3 bases at J, with 15 bases between the two ends. The CDR3 spans 16 residues. As DNA, the CDR3 is TGTGCCTGGAGTGTCGCATCAGGCCGGCTTGGAAACACCATATATTTT. Protein product: CAWSVASGRLGNTIYF.

This chain links TRBV30 with TRBJ2-7, with D hard to call. The CDR3 has 11 residues. Germline V gene data show CDR1 as GTSNPN and CDR2 as SVGIG (reference sequence). V lost 4 bases to trimming and J lost 5 bases, with 9 bases between them. This CDR3 is CAWTGNHEQYF. CDR3 DNA: TGTGCCTGGACAGGTAACCACGAGCAGTACTTC.

This clone showed up just a few times. J is TRBJ2-3 and V is TRBV7-9, with D perhaps TRBD1 (6 bases). Deletions cut 3 bases from V and 1 base from J, with 17 bases between. The CDR3 length is 17 residues. Germline values: CDR1 SEHNR, CDR2 FQNEAQ (reference sequence). This chain's CDR3 is CASSFYRVGRGTDTQYF. The CDR3, as DNA: TGTGCCAGCAGCTTCTACAGGGTGGGGAGAGGCACAGATACGCAGTATTTT.

The rearrangement links TRBV4-2 to TRBJ2-7; tentative D call: TRBD2 (5 bases). Looked up from germline, CDR1 is LGHNA and CDR2 is YNFKEQ. The CDR3 spans 15 residues. V was clipped by 3 bases and J by 1 base, with 13 bases between them. In nucleotides, the CDR3 is TGTGCCAGCAGCCACCCAGCGGCTCCTTCCTACGAGCAGTACTTC. It encodes CASSHPAAPSYEQYF.

The chain couples TRBV30 to TRBJ2-6; the D is unclear. The V gene's germline CDR1 is GTSNPN and CDR2 SVGIG (reference sequence). Trimming cost V 3 bases and J 0 bases, with 9 bases left between them. This CDR3 comprises 15 residues. The CDR3 sequence is CAWRVRRSGANVLTF. The DNA for the CDR3 is TGTGCCTGGAGGGTCAGGCGCTCTGGGGCCAACGTCCTGACTTTC.

V usage is TRBV19 and J usage is TRBJ2-1, with D hard to call. Germline V gene lookup returns CDR1 LNHDA and CDR2 SQIVND (reference sequence). The V end lost 11 bases, the J end lost 6 bases, and 8 bases lay between the germline ends. The CDR3 is made up of 10 amino acids. The CDR3 region has the DNA TGTGCCCCCCCCGGCAATGAGCAGTTCTTC. Its translation is CAPPGNEQFF.